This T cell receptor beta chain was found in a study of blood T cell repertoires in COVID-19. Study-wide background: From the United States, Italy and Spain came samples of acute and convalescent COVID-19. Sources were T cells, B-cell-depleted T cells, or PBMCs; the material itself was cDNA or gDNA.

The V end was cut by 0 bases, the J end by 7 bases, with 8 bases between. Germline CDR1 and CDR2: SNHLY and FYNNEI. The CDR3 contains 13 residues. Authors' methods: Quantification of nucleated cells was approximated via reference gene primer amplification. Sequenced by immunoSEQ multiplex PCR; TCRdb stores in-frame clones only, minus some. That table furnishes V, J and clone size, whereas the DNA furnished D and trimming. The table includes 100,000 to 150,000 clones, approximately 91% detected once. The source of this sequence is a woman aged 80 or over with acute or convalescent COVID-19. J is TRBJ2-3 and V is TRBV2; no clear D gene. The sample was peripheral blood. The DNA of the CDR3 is TGTGCCAGCAGTGAAGCGCTTCTATATACGCAGTATTTT. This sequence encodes CASSEALLYTQYF. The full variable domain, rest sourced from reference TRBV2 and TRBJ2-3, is EPEVTQTPSHQVTQMGQEVILRCVPISNHLYFYWYRQILGQKVEFLVSFYNNEISEKSEIFDDQFSVERPDGSNFTLKIRSTKLEDSAMYFCASSEALLYTQYFGPGTRLTVL.